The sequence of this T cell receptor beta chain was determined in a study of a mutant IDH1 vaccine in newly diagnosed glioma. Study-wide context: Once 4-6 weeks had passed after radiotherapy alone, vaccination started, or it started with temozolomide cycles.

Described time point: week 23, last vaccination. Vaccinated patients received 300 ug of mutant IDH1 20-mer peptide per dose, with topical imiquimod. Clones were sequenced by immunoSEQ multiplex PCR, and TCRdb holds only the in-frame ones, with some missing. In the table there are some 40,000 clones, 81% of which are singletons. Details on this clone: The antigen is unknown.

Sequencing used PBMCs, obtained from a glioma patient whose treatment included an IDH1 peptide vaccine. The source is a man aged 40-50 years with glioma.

The CDR3 DNA sequence: TGCGCCAGCAGCTCTGAATCGACAGGGAGGCTCCGTGGCTACACCTTC. Encoded protein: CASSSESTGRLRGYTF. The chain couples TRBV5-1 to TRBJ1-2; 7 bases agree with TRBD1. Germline CDR1 and CDR2: SGHRS and YFSETQ. This CDR3 contains 16 residues. The V gene end was trimmed by 3 bases and the J gene end by 7 bases; junction bases not matched to a gene: 15.